The sequence of this T cell receptor (beta chain) was determined in a study of regulatory T cells in long-lasting Graves disease. Study findings and constraints: Thyroid tissue went unstudied; only peripheral blood was examined. TCR diversity was lower in persistent than newly diagnosed Graves' disease.

This clonotype appeared many times. Its cognate antigen is unknown. Researchers made TCR beta libraries by using iRepertoire HTBI primers and running Arm-PCR on CDR3 regions. From the multiplex PCR reads, TCRdb called clonotypes with MiXCR, one entry per CDR3 protein. The sample holds about 420,000 distinct CDR3 sequences; around a quarter are singletons and the top ten take approximately 25%. Sample time point: persistent/refractory GD, antithyroid drugs over 5 years with positive TRAb. Construction of the TCR library relied on RNA isolated from PBMCs. This CDR3 has 12 residues. With 6 bases clipped from V and 13 bases from J, the junction kept 11 bases outside the gene matches. Looked up from germline, CDR1 is MDHEN and CDR2 is SYDVKM.

Sequences were derived from peripheral blood mononuclear cells (PBMCs), sampled when the disease was refractory, from a patient treated with antithyroid drugs. The source is a female donor with Graves disease. The V call is TRBV28, the J call TRBJ1-1; TRBD1 matches 7 bases. DNA of the CDR3: TGTGCCAGCAGGGTTAAACAGGGGAGAGATTTCTTT. It translates to CASRVKQGRDFF.